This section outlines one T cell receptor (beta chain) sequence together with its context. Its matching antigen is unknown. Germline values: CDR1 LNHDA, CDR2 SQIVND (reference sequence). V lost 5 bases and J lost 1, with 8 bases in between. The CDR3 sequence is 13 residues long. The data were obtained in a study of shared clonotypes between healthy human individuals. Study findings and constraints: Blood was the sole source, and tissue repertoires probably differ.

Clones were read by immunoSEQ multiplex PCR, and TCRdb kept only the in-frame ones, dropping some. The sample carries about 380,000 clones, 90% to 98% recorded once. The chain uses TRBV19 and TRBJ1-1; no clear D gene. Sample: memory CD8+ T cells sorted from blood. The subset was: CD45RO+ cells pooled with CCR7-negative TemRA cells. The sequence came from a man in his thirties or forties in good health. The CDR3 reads CASSRRTNTEAFF. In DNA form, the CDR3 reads TGTGCCAGTAGTCGGAGGACGAACACTGAAGCTTTCTTT.